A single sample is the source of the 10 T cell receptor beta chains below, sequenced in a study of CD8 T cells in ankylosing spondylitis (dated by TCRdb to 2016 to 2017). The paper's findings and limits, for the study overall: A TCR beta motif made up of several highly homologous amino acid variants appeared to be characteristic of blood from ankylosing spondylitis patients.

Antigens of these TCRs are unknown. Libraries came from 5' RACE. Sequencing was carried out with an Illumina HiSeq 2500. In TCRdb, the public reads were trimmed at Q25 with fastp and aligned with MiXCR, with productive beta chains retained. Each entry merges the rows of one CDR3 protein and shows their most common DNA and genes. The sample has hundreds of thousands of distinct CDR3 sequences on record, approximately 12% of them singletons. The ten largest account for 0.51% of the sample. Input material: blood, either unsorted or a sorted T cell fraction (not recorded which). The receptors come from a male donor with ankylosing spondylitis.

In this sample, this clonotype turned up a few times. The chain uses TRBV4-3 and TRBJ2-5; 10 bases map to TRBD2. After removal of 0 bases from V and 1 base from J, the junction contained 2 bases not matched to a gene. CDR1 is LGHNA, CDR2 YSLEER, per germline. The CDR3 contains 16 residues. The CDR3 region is CASSQEPSGSQETQYF. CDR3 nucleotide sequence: TGCGCCAGCAGCCAAGAACCTAGCGGGAGCCAAGAGACCCAGTACTTC.

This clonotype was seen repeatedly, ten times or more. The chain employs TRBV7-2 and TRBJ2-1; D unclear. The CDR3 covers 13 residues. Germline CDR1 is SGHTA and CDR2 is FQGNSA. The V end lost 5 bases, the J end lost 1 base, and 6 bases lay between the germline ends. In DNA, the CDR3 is TGTGCCAGCAGCCCGAGGTCCTACAATGAGCAGTTCTTC. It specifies CASSPRSYNEQFF.

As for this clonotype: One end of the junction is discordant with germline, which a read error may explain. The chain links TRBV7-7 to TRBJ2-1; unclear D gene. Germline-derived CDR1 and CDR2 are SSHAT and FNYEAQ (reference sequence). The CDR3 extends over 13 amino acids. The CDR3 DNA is TGTGCTAGCAGCTTAGGTGGGCAGAATGAGCAGTTCTTC. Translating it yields CASSLGGQNEQFF.

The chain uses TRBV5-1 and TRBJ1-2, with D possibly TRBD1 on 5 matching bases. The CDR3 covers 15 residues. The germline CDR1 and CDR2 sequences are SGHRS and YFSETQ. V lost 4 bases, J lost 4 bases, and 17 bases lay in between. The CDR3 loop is CASSGNRLTLYGYTF. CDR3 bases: TGCGCCAGCAGCGGAAACAGGCTAACCCTCTATGGCTACACCTTC.

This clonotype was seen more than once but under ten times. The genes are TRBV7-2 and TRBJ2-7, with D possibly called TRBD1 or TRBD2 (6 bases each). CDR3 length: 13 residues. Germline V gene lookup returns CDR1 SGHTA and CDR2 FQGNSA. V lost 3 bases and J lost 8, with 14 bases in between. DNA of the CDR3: TGTGCCAGCAGCTTCCGGGGGCCTGGAAAGCAGTACTTC. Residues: CASSFRGPGKQYF.

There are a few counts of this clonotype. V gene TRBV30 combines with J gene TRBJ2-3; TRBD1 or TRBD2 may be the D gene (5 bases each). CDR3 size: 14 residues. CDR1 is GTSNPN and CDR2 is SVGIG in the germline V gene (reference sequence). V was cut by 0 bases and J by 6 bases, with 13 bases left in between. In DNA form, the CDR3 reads TGTGCCTGGAGTGTCGGTAACGGGGCGGATACGCAGTATTTT. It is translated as CAWSVGNGADTQYF.

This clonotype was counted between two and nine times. CDR3 in DNA: TGTGCCAGCACCAGGGACCGGTACCATTACGAGCAGTACTTC. As protein: CASTRDRYHYEQYF. V usage is TRBV12-3 or TRBV12-4 and J usage is TRBJ2-7, with D tentatively TRBD1 or TRBD2 (5 bases each). The CDR3 covers 14 residues. V shed 7 bases and J shed 4 bases, with 17 bases lying between them.

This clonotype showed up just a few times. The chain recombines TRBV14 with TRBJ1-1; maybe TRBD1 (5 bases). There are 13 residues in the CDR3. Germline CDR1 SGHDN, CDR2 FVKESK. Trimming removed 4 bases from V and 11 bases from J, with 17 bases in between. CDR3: CASSPGVRVGAFF. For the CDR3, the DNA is TGTGCCAGCAGCCCCGGTGTCAGGGTGGGCGCTTTCTTT.

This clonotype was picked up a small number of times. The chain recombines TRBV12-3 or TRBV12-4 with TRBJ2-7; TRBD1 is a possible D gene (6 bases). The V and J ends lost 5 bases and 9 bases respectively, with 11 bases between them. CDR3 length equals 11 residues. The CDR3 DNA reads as TGTGCCAGCAGTCGGACAGACGTGCAGTACTTC. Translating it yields CASSRTDVQYF.

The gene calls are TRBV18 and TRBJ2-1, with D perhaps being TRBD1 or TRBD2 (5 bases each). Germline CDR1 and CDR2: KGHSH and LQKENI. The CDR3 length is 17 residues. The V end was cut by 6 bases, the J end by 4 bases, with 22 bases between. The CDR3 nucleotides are TGTGCCAGCTCGAAACCTGCTACGTCTTGGGGGTACAATGAGCAGTTCTTC. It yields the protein CASSKPATSWGYNEQFF.